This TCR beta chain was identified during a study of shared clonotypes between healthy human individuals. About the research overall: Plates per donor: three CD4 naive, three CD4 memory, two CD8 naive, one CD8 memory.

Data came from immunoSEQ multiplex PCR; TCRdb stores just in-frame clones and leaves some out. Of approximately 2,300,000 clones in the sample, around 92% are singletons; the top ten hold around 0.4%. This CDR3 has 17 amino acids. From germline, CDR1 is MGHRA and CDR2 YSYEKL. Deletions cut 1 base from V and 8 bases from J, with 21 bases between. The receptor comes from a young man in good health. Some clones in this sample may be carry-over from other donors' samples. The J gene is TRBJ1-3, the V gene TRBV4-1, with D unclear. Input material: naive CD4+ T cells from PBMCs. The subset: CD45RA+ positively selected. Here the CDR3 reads CASSQARHSEDVDTIYF. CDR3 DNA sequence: TGCGCCAGCAGCCAAGCCCGACACTCCGAAGACGTGGACACCATATATTTT.